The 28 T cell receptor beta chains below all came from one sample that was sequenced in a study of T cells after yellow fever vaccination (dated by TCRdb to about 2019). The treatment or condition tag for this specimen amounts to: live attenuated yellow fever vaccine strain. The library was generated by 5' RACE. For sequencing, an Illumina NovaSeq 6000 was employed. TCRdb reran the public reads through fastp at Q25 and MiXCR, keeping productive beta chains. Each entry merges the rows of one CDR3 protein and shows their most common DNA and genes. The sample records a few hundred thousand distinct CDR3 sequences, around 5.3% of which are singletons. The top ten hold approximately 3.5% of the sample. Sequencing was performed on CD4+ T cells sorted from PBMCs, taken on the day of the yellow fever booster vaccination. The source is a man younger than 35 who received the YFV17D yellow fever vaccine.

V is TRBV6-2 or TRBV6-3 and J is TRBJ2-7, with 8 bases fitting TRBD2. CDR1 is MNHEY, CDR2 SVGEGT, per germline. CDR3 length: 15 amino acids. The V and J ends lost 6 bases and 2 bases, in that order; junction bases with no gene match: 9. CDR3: CASSYGGATTYEQYV. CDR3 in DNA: TGTGCCAGCAGCTACGGGGGGGCCACCACCTACGAGCAGTACGTC.

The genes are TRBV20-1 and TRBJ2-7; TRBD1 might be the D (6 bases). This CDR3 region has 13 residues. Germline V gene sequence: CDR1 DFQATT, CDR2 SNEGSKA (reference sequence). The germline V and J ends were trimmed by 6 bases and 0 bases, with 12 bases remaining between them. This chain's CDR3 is CSAQTGNSYEQYF. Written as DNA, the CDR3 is TGCAGTGCCCAGACAGGAAACTCCTACGAGCAGTACTTC.

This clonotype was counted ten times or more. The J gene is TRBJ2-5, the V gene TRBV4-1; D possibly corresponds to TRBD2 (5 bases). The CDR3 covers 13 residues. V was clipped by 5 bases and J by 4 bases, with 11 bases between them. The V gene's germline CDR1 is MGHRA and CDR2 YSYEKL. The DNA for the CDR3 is TGCGCCAGCAGCAGAGGGCCTGGAGAGACCCAGTACTTC. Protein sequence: CASSRGPGETQYF.

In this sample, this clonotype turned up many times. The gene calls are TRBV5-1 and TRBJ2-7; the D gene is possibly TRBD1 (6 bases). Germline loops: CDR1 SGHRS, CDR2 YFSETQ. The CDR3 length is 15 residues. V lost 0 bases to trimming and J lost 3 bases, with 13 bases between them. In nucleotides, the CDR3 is TGCGCCAGCAGCTTGGGTAGGGCAGGGGACTACGAGCAGTACTTC. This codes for CASSLGRAGDYEQYF.

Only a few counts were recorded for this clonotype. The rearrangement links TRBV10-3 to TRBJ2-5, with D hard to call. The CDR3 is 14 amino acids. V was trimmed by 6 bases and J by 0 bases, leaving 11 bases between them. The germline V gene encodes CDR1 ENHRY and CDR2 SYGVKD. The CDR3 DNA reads TGTGCCATCAGCTCGGGTGGGGACCAAGAGACCCAGTACTTC. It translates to CAISSGGDQETQYF.

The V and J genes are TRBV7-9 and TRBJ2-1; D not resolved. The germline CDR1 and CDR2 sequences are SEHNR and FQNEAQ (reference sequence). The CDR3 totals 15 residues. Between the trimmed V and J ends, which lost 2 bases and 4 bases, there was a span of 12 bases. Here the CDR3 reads CASSLKRDTYNEQFF. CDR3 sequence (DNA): TGTGCCAGCAGCTTAAAAAGGGATACATACAATGAGCAGTTCTTC.

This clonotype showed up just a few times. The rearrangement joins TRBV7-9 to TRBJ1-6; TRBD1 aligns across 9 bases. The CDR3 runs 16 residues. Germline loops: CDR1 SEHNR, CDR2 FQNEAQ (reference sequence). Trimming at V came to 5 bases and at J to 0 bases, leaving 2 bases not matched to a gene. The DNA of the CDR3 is TGTGCCAGCAGCGGACAGGGGAGCTCCTATAATTCACCCCTCCACTTT. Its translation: CASSGQGSSYNSPLHF.

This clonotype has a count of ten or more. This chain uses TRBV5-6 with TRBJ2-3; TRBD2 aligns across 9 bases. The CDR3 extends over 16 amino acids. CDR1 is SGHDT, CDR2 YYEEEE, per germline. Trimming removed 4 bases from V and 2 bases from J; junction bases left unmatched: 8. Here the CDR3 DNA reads TGTGCCAGCAGCCTGAGGCTAGCGGGGACCACAGATACGCAGTATTTT. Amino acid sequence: CASSLRLAGTTDTQYF.

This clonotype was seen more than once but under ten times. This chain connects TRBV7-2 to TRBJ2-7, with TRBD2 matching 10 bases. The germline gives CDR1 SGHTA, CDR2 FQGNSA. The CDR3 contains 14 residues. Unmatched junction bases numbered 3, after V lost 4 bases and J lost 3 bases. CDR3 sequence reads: CASSWSGGVYEQYV. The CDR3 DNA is TGTGCCAGCAGCTGGAGCGGGGGGGTCTACGAGCAGTACGTC.

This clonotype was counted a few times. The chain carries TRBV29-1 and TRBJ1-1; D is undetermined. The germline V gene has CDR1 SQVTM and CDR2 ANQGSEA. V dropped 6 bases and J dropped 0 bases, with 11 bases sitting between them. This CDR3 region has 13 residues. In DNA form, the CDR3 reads TGCAGCGTGACTAGCCGGATGAACACTGAAGCTTTCTTT. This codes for CSVTSRMNTEAFF. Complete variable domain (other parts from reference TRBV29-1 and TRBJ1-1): SAVISQKPSRDICQRGTSLTIQCQVDSQVTMMFWYRQQPGQSLTLIATANQGSEATYESGFVIDKFPISRPNLTFSTLTVSNMSPEDSSIYLCSVTSRMNTEAFFGQGTRLTVV.

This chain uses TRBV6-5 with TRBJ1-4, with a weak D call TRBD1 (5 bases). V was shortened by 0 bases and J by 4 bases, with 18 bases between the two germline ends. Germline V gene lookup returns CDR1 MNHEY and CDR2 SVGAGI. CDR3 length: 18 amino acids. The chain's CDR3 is CASSYSIGGAPDNEKLFF. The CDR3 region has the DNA TGTGCCAGCAGTTACTCTATCGGGGGTGCCCCAGATAATGAAAAACTGTTTTTT.

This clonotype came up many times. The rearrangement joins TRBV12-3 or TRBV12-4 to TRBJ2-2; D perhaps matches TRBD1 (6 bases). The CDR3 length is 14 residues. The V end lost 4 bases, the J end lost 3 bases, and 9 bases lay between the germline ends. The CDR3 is CASSWWTDTGELFF. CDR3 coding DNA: TGTGCCAGCAGTTGGTGGACAGACACCGGGGAGCTGTTTTTT.

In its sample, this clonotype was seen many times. In nucleotides, the CDR3 is TGTGCCAGCACCCTAGCGGGGGGGCGGTACGAGCAGTACTTC. This translates into CASTLAGGRYEQYF. The rearrangement joins TRBV7-2 to TRBJ2-7; TRBD2 matches 12 bases. The CDR3 is 14 amino acids. Trimming cost V 7 bases and J 4 bases; bases outside gene matches: 5. The germline CDR1 and CDR2 sequences are SGHTA and FQGNSA. Looking up the rest from reference TRBV7-2 and TRBJ2-7 gives the full variable domain: GAGVSQSPSNKVTEKGKDVELRCDPISGHTALYWYRQSLGQGLEFLIYFQGNSAPDKSGLPSDRFSAERTGGSVSTLTIQRTQQEDSAVYLCASTLAGGRYEQYFGPGTRLTVT.

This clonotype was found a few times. Here the CDR3 DNA reads TGTGCCAGCAGTTTTTGGCGGGGGGGCTCTGAGCAGTTCTTC. Translation: CASSFWRGGSEQFF. The chain employs TRBV12-3 or TRBV12-4 and TRBJ2-1; 9 positions match TRBD2. J lost 9 bases, V lost 3 bases, and 6 bases had no gene match. The CDR3 runs 14 residues.

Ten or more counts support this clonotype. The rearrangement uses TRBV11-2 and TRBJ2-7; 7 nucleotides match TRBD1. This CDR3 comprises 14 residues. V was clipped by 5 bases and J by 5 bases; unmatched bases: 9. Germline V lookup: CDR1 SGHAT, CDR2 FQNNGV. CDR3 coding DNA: TGTGCCAGCAGCCGCGACAGGGAGCGGAACGAGCAGTACTTC. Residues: CASSRDRERNEQYF.

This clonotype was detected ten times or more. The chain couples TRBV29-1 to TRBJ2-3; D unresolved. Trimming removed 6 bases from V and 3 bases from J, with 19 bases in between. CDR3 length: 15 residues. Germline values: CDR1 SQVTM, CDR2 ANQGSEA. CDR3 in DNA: TGCAGCGTCGGGTCGGCGGTATCTAGGACAGATACGCAGTATTTT. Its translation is CSVGSAVSRTDTQYF.

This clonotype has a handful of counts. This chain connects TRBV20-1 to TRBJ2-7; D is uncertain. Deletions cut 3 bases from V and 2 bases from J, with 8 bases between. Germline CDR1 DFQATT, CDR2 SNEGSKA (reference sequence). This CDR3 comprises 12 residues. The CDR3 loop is CSASAMTYEQYF. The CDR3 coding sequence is TGCAGTGCTAGCGCAATGACCTACGAGCAGTACTTC.

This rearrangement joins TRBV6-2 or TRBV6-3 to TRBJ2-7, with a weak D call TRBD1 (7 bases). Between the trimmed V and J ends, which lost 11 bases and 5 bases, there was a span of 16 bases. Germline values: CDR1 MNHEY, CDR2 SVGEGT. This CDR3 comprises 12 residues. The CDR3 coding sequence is TGTGCCGCGGGACAGACTCTTGACGAGCAGTACTTC. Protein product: CAAGQTLDEQYF.

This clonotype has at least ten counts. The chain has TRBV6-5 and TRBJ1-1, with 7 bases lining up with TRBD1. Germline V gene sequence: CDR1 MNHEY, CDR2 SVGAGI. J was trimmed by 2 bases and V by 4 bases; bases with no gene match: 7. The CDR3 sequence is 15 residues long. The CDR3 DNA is TGTGCCAGCAGTTCGACAGGGCAGGGAAACACTGAAGCTTTCTTT. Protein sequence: CASSSTGQGNTEAFF.

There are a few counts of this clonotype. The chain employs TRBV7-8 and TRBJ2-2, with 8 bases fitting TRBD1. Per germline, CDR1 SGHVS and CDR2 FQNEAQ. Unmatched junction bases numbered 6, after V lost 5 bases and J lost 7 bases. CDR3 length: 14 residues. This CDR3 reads CASSRTGLSGELFF. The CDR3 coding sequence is TGTGCCAGCAGCAGGACAGGGCTTAGCGGGGAGCTGTTTTTT. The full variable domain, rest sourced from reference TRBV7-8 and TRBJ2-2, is GAGVSQSPRYKVAKRGQDVALRCDPISGHVSLFWYQQALGQGPEFLTYFQNEAQLDKSGLPSDRFFAERPEGSVSTLKIQRTQQEDSAVYLCASSRTGLSGELFFGEGSRLTVL.

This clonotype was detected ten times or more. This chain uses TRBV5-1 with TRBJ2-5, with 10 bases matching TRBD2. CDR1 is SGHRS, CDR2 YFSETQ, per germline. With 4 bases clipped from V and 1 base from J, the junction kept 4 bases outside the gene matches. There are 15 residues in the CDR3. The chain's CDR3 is CASSPSGGAQETQYF. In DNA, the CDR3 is TGCGCCAGCAGCCCAAGCGGGGGGGCCCAAGAGACCCAGTACTTC.

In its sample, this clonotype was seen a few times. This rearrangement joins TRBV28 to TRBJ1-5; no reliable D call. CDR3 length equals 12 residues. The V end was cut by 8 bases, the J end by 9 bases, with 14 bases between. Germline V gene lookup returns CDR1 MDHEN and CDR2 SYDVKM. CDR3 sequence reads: CASHDSRRPQHF. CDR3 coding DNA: TGTGCCAGCCATGATAGCAGGAGGCCCCAGCATTTT.

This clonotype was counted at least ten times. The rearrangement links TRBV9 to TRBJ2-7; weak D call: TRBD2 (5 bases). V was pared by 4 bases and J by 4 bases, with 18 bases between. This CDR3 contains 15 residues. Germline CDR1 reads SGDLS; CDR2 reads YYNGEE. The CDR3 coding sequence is TGTGCCAGCAGCCGGGGAGTAGATGCGCCGTACGAGCAGTACTTC. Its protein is CASSRGVDAPYEQYF.

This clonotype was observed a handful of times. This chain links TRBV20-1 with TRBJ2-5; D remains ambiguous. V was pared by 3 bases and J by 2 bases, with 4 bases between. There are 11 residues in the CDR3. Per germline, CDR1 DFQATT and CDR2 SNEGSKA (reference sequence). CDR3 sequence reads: CSARFQETQYF. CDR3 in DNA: TGCAGTGCTAGGTTTCAAGAGACCCAGTACTTC.

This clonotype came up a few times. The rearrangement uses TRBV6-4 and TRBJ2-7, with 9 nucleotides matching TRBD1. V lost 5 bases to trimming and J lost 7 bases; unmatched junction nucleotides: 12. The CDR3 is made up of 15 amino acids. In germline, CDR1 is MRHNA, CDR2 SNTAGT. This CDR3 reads CASSPRDRELWEQYV. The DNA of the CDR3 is TGTGCCAGCAGTCCACGGGACAGGGAGCTTTGGGAGCAGTACGTC.

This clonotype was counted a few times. Here the CDR3 DNA reads TGCAGTGCACAGCGGACAGGGCTGTTTTTT. Residues: CSAQRTGLFF. V usage is TRBV20-1 and J usage is TRBJ1-4; 8 bases align to TRBD1. CDR1 is DFQATT, CDR2 SNEGSKA, per germline (reference sequence). This CDR3 has 10 amino acids. Germline trimming cut 6 bases from V and 14 bases from J; bases unmatched to any gene: 5.

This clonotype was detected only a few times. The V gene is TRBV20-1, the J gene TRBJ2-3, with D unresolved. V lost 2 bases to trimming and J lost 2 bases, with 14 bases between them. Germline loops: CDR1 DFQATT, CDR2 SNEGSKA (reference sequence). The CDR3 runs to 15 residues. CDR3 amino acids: CSARFRQTATDTQYF. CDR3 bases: TGCAGTGCTAGATTTCGGCAGACTGCCACAGATACGCAGTATTTT.

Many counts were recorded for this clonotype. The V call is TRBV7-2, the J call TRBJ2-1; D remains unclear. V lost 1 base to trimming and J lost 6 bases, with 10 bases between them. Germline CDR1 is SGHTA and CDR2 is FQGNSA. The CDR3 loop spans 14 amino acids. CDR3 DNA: TGTGCCAGCAGCTTAGTGAACTGGGGCAATGAGCAGTTCTTC. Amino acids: CASSLVNWGNEQFF.